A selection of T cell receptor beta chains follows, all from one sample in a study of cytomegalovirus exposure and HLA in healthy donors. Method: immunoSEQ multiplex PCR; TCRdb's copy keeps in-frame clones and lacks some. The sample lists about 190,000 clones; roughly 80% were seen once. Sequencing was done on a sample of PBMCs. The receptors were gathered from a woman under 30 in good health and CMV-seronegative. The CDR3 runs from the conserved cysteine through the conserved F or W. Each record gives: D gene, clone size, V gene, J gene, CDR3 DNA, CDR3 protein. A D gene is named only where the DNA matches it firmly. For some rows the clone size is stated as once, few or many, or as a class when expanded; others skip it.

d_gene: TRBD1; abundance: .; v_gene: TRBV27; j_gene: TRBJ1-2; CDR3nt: TGTGCCAGCAGTTCCCTTGGGACAGGGATCTATGGCTACACCTTC; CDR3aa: CASSSLGTGIYGYTF
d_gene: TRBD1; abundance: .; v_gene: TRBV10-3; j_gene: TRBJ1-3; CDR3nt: TGTGCCATCAGTGCCGGACAGGGGGATATATCTGGAAACACCATATATTTT; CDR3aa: CAISAGQGDISGNTIYF
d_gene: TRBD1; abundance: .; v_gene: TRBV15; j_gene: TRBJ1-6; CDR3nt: TGTGCCACCAGCCGGGGACAGGGTGTTTCACCCCTCCACTTT; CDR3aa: CATSRGQGVSPLHF
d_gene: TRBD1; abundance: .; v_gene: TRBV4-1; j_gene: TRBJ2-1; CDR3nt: TGCGCCAGCAGCCCGGACAGGGCGGCCAACAATGAGCAGTTCTTC; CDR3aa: CASSPDRAANNEQFF
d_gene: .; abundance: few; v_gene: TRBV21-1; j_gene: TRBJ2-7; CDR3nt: TGTGCCAGCAGGACTAGCGGACCCCAACCTTCCTACGAGCAGTACTTC; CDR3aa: CASRTSGPQPSYEQYF
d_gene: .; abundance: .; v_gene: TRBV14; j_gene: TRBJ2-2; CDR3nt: TGTGCCAGCAGCCCCCGGACTGGGAACTTCGCCGGGGAGCTGTTTTTT; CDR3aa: CASSPRTGNFAGELFF
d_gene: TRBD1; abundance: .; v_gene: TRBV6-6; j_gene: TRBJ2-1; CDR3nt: TGTGCCAGCAGTTATCTGCAGGGGGCCTCCTACAATGAGCAGTTCTTC; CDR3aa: CASSYLQGASYNEQFF
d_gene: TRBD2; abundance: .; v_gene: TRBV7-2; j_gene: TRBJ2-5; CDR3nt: TGTGCCAGCGGTTCGGGGGGTGGAGAGACCCAGTACTTC; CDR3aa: CASGSGGGETQYF
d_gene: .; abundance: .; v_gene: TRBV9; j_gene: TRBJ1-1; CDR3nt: TGTGCCAGCAGCGGTCGAGCCGAGGGGAACACTGAAGCTTTCTTT; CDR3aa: CASSGRAEGNTEAFF
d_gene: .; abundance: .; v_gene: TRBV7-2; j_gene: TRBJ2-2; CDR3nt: TGTGCCAGCAGCTTGATGGGAGCGGCGAACACCGGGGAGCTGTTTTTT; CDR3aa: CASSLMGAANTGELFF
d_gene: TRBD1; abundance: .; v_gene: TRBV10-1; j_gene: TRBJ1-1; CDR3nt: TGCGCCAGCAGCCCTTCGGGCAGGGGGCTCACTGAAGCTTTCTTT; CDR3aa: CASSPSGRGLTEAFF
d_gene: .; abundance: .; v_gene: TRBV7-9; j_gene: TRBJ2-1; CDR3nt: TGTGCCAGCAGCTTGTATCTTTCCGGGGAGCGATACAATGAGCAGTTCTTC; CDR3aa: CASSLYLSGERYNEQFF
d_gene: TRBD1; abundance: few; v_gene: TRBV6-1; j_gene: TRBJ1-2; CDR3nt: TGTGCCAGCAGTGAAGCGTTTGCAGGGGGCAGGTATGGCTACACCTTC; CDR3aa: CASSEAFAGGRYGYTF
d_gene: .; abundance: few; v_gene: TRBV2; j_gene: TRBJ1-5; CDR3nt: TGTGCCAGCAGTTTCAGGTTAACGAATCAGCCCCAGCATTTT; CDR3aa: CASSFRLTNQPQHF
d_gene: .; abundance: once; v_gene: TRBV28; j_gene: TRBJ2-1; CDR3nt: TGTGCCAGCAGTTTATGGCGGGACGAGCAGTTCTTC; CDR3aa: CASSLWRDEQFF
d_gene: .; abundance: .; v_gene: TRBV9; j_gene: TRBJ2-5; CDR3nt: TGTGCCAGCAGCGTTGAGGGTTTAGGAGAGACCCAGTACTTC; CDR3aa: CASSVEGLGETQYF
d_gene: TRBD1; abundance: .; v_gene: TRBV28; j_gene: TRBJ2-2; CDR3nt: TGTGCCACACACAGGGGGTCCACCGGGGAGCTGTTTTTT; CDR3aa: CATHRGSTGELFF
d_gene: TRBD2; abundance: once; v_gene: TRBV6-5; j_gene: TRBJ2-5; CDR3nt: TGTGCCAGCAGGAGCGGGGCGGGGGAGACCCAGTACTTC; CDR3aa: CASRSGAGETQYF
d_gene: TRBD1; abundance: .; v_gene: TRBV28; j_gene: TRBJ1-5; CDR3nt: TGTGCCAGCAGTACGGACAGGGAAGTTGTGGAACCCCAGCATTTT; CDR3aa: CASSTDREVVEPQHF
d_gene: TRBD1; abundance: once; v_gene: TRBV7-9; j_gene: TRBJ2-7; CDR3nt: TGTGCCAGCAGCTCAAAATGGACAGGGGATTCCTACGAGCAGTACTTC; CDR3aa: CASSSKWTGDSYEQYF
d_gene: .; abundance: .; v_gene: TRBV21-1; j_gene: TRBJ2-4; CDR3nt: TGTGCCAGCAGCAAAGGAGCCGGGATAAACATTCAGTACTTC; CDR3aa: CASSKGAGINIQYF